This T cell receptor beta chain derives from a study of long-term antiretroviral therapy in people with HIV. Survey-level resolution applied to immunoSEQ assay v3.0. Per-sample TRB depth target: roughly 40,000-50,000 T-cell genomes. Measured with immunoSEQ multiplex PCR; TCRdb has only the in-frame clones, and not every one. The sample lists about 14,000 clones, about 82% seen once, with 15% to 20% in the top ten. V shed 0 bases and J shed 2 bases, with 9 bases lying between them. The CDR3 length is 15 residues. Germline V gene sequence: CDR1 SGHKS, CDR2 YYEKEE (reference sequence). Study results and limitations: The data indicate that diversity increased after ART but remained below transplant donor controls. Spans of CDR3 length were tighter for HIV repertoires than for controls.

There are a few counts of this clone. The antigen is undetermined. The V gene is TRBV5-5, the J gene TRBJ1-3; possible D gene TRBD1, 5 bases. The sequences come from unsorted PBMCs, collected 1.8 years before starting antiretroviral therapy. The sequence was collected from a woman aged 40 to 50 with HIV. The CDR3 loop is CASSLGGGPGNTIYF. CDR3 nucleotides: TGTGCCAGCAGCTTGGGGGGCGGGCCTGGAAACACCATATATTTT.